The 11 T cell receptor beta chains below come from one sample, sequenced in a study of STAT5B mutations in CD4+ large granular lymphocyte leukemia. This table comes from immunoSEQ multiplex PCR, and its TCRdb copy is limited to in-frame clones, with some not included. The sample yields roughly 32,000 clones, approximately 88% seen once. Sequencing was done on a sample of CD4+ T cells from blood buffy coats. These receptors all stem from a human donor in good health.

This chain uses TRBV5-1 with TRBJ2-2; 7 bases agree with TRBD1. CDR1 is SGHRS, CDR2 YFSETQ, per germline. The CDR3 length is 15 residues. V lost 5 bases and J lost 6; bases outside the gene matches: 10. CDR3: CASRSGSTGPGELFF. The DNA of the CDR3 is TGCGCCAGCAGGTCCGGTTCGACAGGGCCCGGGGAGCTGTTTTTT.

This sequence joins TRBV19 and TRBJ1-4, with 11 bases lining up with TRBD1. Germline CDR1 is LNHDA and CDR2 is SQIVND (reference sequence). The CDR3 length is 15 residues. With 9 bases clipped from V and 4 bases from J, the junction kept 7 bases outside the gene matches. The CDR3 bases are TGTGCCAGCGCGGACAGGGGGCGAAGTAATGAAAAACTGTTTTTT. It encodes CASADRGRSNEKLFF.

The chain has TRBV5-1 and TRBJ2-3; D call uncertain. CDR1 is SGHRS and CDR2 is YFSETQ in the germline V gene. CDR3 length: 14 residues. V lost 5 bases to trimming and J lost 0 bases, with 10 bases between them. CDR3 nucleotide sequence: TGCGCCAGCAGGACCGTACCAAGCACAGATACGCAGTATTTT. It codes for CASRTVPSTDTQYF.

The CDR3 loop is CASSKPAGRTSGVNEQFF. The CDR3 nucleotides read TGTGCCAGCAGCAAACCCGCTGGTCGGACTAGCGGCGTGAATGAGCAGTTCTTC. V usage is TRBV21-1 and J usage is TRBJ2-1; the D segment call TRBD2 is taken from the table without a DNA check. TRBV21-1 is a known pseudogene. The CDR3 length is 18 residues.

J is TRBJ2-7 and V is TRBV27; no reliable D call. V dropped 5 bases and J dropped 1 base, with 12 bases sitting between them. There are 14 residues in the CDR3. Per germline, CDR1 MNHEY and CDR2 SMNVEV (reference sequence). The CDR3 sequence: CASSPVGLSYEQYF. The CDR3 nucleotides read TGTGCCAGCAGTCCTGTCGGGCTATCCTACGAGCAGTACTTC.

This chain connects TRBV15 to TRBJ2-5; tentatively, D is TRBD1 or TRBD2 (6 bases each). The V gene's germline CDR1 is LNHNV and CDR2 YYDKDF (reference sequence). The CDR3 has 16 residues. V was clipped by 1 base and J by 5 bases, with 17 bases between them. The CDR3 here is CATSRGRVGGKETQYF. In DNA, the CDR3 is TGTGCCACCAGCAGAGGAAGAGTAGGGGGGAAGGAGACCCAGTACTTC.

The V and J genes are TRBV28 and TRBJ1-1; a weak D match, TRBD1 (5 bases). The germline V and J ends were trimmed by 8 bases and 0 bases, with 19 bases remaining between them. The CDR3 runs 16 residues. Per germline, CDR1 MDHEN and CDR2 SYDVKM. The CDR3 reads CASGGVGLNLNTEAFF. The CDR3 DNA sequence: TGTGCCAGCGGGGGAGTTGGACTGAACCTGAACACTGAAGCTTTCTTT.

The chain combines TRBV29-1 with TRBJ1-3, with D maybe TRBD1 (6 bases). The CDR3 contains 13 residues. With 4 bases removed from V and 4 bases from J, the gap between germline ends came to 11 bases. Germline V gives CDR1 SQVTM, CDR2 ANQGSEA. The CDR3 region has the DNA TGCAGCGTTGCAGGGGCAACAGGAAACACCATATATTTT. Translated: CSVAGATGNTIYF.

The chain carries TRBV11-3 and TRBJ2-3; D gene ambiguous. Germline values: CDR1 SGHNT, CDR2 YENEEA. This CDR3 spans 12 amino acids. V was pared by 2 bases and J by 4 bases, with 4 bases between. The chain's CDR3 is CASSLLADTQYF. The CDR3 region has the DNA TGTGCCAGCAGCTTACTGGCAGATACGCAGTATTTT.

The J gene is TRBJ1-1, the V gene TRBV7-9; 8 bases are shared with TRBD1. Germline CDR1 reads SEHNR; CDR2 reads FQNEAQ (reference sequence). V shed 4 bases, J shed 4 bases, and the junction held 8 bases outside the gene matches. The CDR3 length is 15 residues. CDR3 bases: TGTGCCAGCAGCTCTCGGACAGGGCTGGTCACTGAAGCTTTCTTT. Translated, it gives CASSSRTGLVTEAFF.

The chain has TRBV7-2 and TRBJ2-5, with 10 bases lining up with TRBD2. The CDR3 extends over 16 amino acids. The V gene end was trimmed by 0 bases and the J gene end by 2 bases; junction bases not matched to a gene: 3. Germline CDR1 and CDR2: SGHTA and FQGNSA. The CDR3 bases are TGTGCCAGCAGCTTAGCCAGCGGGAGGGGTCAAGAGACCCAGTACTTC. This codes for CASSLASGRGQETQYF.